This T cell receptor beta chain comes out of a study of blood T cell repertoires in COVID-19. Study-wide background: Nucleic acid was either cDNA or gDNA, and it came from T cells, B-cell-depleted T cells, or PBMCs.

Participant age was roughly 18 to 95 years, and participants resided in 20 to 30 US areas. Categorization into cohorts depended on clinical history that participants reported. Libraries were prepared by immunoSEQ multiplex PCR; TCRdb keeps only in-frame clonotypes and omits some of them. The sample includes roughly 400,000 clones, over 75% of them seen just once. Trimming at V came to 1 base and at J to 2 bases, leaving 6 bases not matched to a gene. This CDR3 has 16 residues. CDR1 SGDLS and CDR2 YYNGEE come from the germline V gene. J is TRBJ2-1 and V is TRBV9, with TRBD2 identical over 7 bases. This clonotype was obtained from a woman between 18 and 29 years old who had been exposed to COVID-19. Sequenced: PBMCs or T cells enriched from blood (not recorded which). The CDR3 bases are TGTGCCAGCAGCGTAAGGGAGCGGGATGCCTACAATGAGCAGTTCTTC. Protein product: CASSVRERDAYNEQFF.